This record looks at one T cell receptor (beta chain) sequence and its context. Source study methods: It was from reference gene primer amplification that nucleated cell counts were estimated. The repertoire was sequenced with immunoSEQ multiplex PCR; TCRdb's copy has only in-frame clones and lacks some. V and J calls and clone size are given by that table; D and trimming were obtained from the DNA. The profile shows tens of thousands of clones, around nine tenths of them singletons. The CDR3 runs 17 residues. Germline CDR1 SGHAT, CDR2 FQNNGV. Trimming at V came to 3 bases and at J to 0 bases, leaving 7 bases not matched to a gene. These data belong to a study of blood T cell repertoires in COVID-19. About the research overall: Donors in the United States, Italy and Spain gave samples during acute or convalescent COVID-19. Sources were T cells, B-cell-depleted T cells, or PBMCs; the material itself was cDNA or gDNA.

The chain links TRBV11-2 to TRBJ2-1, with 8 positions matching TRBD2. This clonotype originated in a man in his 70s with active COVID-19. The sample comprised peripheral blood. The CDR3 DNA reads TGTGCCAGCAGCTTCCGGACTAGCCGTAGCTCCTACAATGAGCAGTTCTTC. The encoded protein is CASSFRTSRSSYNEQFF.